The TCR beta chain under discussion was sequenced for a study of blood T cells in healthy people across ages. A note on this clonotype: Its antigen is not known.

The study's findings and limits: Shifts in expanded clonotypes may have been confounded by donor CMV status, which was unknown.

The V and J ends lost 8 bases and 0 bases, in that order; junction bases with no gene match: 16. CDR3 length: 19 amino acids. Germline CDR1 and CDR2: LGHDT and YNNKEL (reference sequence). The second PCR ran about 6 to 11 cycles with a sample-barcoded 5' primer and J-beta primers. TCRdb called the 5' RACE reads again in MiXCR, with one record for every CDR3 protein. The table lists roughly 730,000 distinct CDR3 sequences, around three fifths of them singletons. The sequence was obtained from a man in his forties in good health. The source material was blood. The V gene is TRBV3-1, the J gene TRBJ2-1, with TRBD2 identical over 10 bases. CDR3 nucleotide sequence: TGTGCCAGCGAACAGAGGGGCGGGGGACTAGCGAGCTCCTACAATGAGCAGTTCTTC. This translates into CASEQRGGGLASSYNEQFF.